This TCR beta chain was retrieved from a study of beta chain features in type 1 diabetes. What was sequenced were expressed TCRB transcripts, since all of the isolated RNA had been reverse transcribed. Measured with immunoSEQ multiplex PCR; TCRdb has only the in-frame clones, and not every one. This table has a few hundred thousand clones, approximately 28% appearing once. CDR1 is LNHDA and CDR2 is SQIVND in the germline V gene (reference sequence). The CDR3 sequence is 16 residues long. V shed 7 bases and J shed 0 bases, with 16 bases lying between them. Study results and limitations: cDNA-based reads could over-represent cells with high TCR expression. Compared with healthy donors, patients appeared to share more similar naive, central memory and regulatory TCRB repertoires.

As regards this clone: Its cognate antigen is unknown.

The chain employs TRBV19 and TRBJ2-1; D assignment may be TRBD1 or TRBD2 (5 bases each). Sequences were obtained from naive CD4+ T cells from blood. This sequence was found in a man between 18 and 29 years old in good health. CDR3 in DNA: TGTGCCAGTACCGGTGGGGCGGGCAGCTCCTACAATGAGCAGTTCTTC. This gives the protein CASTGGAGSSYNEQFF.